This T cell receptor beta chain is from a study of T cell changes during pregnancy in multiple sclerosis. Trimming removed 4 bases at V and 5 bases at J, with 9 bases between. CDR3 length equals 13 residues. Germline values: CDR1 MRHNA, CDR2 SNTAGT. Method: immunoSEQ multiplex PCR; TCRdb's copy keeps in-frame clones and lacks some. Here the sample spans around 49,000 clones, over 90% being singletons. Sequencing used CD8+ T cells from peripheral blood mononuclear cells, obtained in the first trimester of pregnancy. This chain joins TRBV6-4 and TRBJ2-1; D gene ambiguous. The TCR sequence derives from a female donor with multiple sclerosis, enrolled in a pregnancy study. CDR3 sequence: CASSAGPNNEQFF. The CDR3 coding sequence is TGTGCCAGCAGTGCTGGGCCCAACAATGAGCAGTTCTTC.